This TCR beta chain comes out of a study of tumor and adjacent non-tumor tissue in lung cancer. The library came from three nested PCR rounds adapted from ARM-PCR protocols. TCRdb fed the multiplex PCR reads into MiXCR, producing one record per CDR3 protein. The table includes under 150,000 distinct CDR3 sequences, around 66% detected once. No cell sorting was done before RNA was extracted from the tissue. Details on this clonotype: No conserved phenylalanine or tryptophan ends this CDR3, so it is likely a read error.

V dropped 0 bases and J dropped 12 bases, with 15 bases sitting between them. Looked up from germline, CDR1 is MGHRA and CDR2 is YSYEKL. The CDR3 has 14 amino acids. The chain has TRBV4-1 and TRBJ2-1; D gene ambiguous. Input material: lung tumor tissue. The receptor comes from a man aged 55 to 70 with small cell lung cancer. In nucleotides, the CDR3 is TGCGCCAGCAGCCAAGAGTCTAATCCTCTTCGGCAGTTCTAC. Protein sequence: CASSQESNPLRQFY.